This TCR beta chain was found in a study of blood T cell repertoires in COVID-19. After removal of 1 base from V and 2 bases from J, the junction contained 2 bases not matched to a gene. Germline V CDR1 and CDR2: GTSNPN, SVGIG (reference sequence). This CDR3 spans 14 amino acids. Repertoires were generated with immunoSEQ multiplex PCR, while TCRdb's copy carries only in-frame clones and drops some. The data hold over 100,000 clones, with 70% to 90% observed a single time. This chain uses TRBV30 with TRBJ1-5; 7 bases match TRBD1. The sample consisted of peripheral blood. This TCR was sampled from a man in his forties or fifties with acute or convalescent COVID-19. The DNA of the CDR3 is TGTGCCTGGAGTGAAACAGGGGGCAATCAGCCCCAGCATTTT. This gives the protein CAWSETGGNQPQHF.